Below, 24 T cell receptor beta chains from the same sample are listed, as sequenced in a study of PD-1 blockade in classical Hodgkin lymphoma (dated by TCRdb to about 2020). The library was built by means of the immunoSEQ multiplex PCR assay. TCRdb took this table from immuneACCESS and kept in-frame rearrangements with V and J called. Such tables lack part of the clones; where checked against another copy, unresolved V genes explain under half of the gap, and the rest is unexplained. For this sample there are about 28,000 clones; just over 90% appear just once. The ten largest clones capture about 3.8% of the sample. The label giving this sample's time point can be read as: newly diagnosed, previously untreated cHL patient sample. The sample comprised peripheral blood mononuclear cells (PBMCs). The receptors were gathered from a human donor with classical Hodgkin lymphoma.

The CDR3 loop is CASSLGSDQPQHF. The CDR3 region has the DNA TGCGCCAGCAGCTTGGGGAGTGATCAGCCCCAGCATTTT. This chain links TRBV5-1 with TRBJ1-5; D is ambiguous. Trimming stripped 0 bases from V and 5 bases from J, with 6 bases between. Germline CDR1 and CDR2: SGHRS and YFSETQ. The CDR3 is 13 amino acids.

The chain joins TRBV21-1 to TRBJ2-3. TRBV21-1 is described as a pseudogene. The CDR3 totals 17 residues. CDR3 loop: CASRTRWGRPRLDTQYF. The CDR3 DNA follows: TGTGCCAGCAGAACCAGGTGGGGACGGCCCCGGTTGGATACGCAGTATTTT.

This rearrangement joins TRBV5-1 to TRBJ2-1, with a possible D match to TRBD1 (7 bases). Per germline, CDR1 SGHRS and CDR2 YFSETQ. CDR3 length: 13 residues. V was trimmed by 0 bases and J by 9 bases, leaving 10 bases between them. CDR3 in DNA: TGCGCCAGCAGCTTGGCCAGGGGGGCTGAGCAGTTCTTC. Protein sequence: CASSLARGAEQFF.

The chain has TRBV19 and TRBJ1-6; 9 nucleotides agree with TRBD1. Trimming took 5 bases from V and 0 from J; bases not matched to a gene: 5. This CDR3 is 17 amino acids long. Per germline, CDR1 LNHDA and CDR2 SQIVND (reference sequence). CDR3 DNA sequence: TGTGCCAGTAGTCCCGGGACAGGGCGCTCCTATAATTCACCCCTCCACTTT. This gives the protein CASSPGTGRSYNSPLHF.

In DNA, the CDR3 is TGTGCCAGCAGCCTCCAGGGACTAGCGGGATCCGGGGAGCTGTTTTTT. Protein: CASSLQGLAGSGELFF. The gene calls are TRBV27 and TRBJ2-2, with 13 bases that match TRBD2. Germline V gives CDR1 MNHEY, CDR2 SMNVEV (reference sequence). This CDR3 has 16 amino acids. V shed 6 bases and J 6 bases; nucleotides not matched to a gene: 7.

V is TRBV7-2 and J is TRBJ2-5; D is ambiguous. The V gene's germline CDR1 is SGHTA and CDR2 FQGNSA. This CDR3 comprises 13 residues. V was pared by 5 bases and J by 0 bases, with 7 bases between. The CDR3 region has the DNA TGTGCCAGCAGCCCCGACAACCAAGAGACCCAGTACTTC. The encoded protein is CASSPDNQETQYF.

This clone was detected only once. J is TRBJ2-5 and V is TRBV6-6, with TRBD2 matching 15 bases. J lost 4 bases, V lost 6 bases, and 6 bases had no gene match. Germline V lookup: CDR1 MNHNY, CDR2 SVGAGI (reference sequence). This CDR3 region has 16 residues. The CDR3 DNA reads TGTGCCAGCAGCCGGGGACTAGCGGGAGGCGGAGAGACCCAGTACTTC. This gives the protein CASSRGLAGGGETQYF.

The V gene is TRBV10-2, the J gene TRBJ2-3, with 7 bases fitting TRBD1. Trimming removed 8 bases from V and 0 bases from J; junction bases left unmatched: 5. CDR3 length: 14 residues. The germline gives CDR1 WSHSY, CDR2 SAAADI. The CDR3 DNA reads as TGCGCCAGCGGACAGGCCACTAGCACAGATACGCAGTATTTT. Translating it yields CASGQATSTDTQYF.

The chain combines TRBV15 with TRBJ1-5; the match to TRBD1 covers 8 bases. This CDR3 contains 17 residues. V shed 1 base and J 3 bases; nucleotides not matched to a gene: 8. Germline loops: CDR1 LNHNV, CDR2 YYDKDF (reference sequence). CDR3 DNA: TGTGCCACCAGCAGAGCCCCAGGGGGCGATTCCAATCAGCCCCAGCATTTT. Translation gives CATSRAPGGDSNQPQHF.

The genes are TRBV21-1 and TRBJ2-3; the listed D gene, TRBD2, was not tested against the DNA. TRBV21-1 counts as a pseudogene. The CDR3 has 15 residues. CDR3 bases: TGTGCCAGCAGCATTCTAGCGGGAGGGAAAGATACGCAGTATTTT. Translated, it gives CASSILAGGKDTQYF.

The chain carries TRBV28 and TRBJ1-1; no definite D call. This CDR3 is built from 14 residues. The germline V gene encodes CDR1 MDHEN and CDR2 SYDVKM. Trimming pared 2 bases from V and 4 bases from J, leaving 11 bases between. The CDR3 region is CASSLRVMGTEAFF. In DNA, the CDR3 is TGTGCCAGCAGTTTAAGGGTCATGGGCACTGAAGCTTTCTTT.

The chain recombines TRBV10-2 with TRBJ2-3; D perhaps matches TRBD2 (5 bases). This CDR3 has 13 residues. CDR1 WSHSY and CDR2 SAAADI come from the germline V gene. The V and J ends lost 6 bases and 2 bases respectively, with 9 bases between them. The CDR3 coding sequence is TGCGCCAGCAGGGGAGAGGACACAGATACGCAGTATTTT. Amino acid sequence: CASRGEDTDTQYF.

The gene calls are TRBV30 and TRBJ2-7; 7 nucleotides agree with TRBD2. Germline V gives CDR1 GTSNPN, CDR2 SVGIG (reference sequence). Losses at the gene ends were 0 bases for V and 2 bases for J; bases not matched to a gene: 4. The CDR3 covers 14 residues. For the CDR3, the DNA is TGTGCCTGGAGTGTAGGAGGGAGGGCCTACGAGCAGTACTTC. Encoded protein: CAWSVGGRAYEQYF.

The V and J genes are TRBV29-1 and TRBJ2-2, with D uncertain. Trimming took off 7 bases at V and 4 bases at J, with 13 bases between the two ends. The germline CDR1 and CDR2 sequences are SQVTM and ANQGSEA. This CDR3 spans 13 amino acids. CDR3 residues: CSGRYGFTGELFF. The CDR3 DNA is TGCAGCGGGCGGTACGGGTTCACCGGGGAGCTGTTTTTT.

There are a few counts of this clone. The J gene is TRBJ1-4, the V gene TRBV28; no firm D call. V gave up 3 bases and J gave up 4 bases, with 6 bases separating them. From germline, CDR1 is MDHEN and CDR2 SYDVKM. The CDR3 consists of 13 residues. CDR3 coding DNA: TGTGCCAGCAGTTTCCCGGATAATGAAAAACTGTTTTTT. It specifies CASSFPDNEKLFF.

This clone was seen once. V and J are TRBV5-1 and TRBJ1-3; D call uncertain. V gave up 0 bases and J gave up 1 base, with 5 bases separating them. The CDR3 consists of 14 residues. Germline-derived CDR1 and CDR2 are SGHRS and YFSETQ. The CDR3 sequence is CASSLVGSGNTIYF. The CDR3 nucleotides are TGCGCCAGCAGCTTGGTAGGGTCTGGAAACACCATATATTTT.

The chain's CDR3 is CASSLGTGDPSNTGELFF. CDR3 DNA: TGTGCCAGCAGTCTCGGGACAGGGGACCCGTCGAACACCGGGGAGCTGTTTTTT. J is TRBJ2-2 and V is TRBV28, with 10 bases fitting TRBD1. The CDR3 is made up of 18 amino acids. Germline-derived CDR1 and CDR2 are MDHEN and SYDVKM. V was pared by 5 bases and J by 0 bases, with 9 bases of the junction left unmatched. The full variable domain, with the rest looked up from reference TRBV28 and TRBJ2-2, is DVKVTQSSRYLVKRTGEKVFLECVQDMDHENMFWYRQDPGLGLRLIYFSYDVKMKEKGDIPEGYSVSREKKERFSLILESASTNQTSMYLCASSLGTGDPSNTGELFFGEGSRLTVL.

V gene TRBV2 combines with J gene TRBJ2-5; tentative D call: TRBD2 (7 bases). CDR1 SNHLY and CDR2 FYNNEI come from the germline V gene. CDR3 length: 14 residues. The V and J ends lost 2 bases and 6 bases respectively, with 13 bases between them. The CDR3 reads CASSERGGTQTQYF. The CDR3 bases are TGTGCCAGCAGTGAACGGGGAGGGACACAGACCCAGTACTTC.

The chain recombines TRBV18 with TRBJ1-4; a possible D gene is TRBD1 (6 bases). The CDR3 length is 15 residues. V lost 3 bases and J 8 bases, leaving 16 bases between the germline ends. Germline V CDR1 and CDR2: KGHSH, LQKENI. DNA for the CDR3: TGTGCCAGCTCACCCCGGACAGTCGAGGGAGAAAAACTGTTTTTT. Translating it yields CASSPRTVEGEKLFF.

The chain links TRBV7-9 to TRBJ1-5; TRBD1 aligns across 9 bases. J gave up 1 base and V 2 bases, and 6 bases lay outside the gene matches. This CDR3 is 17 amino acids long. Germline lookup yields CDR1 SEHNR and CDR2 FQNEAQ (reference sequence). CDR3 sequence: CASSLSGQGGSNQPQHF. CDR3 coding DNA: TGTGCCAGCAGCTTATCGGGACAGGGAGGGAGCAATCAGCCCCAGCATTTT.

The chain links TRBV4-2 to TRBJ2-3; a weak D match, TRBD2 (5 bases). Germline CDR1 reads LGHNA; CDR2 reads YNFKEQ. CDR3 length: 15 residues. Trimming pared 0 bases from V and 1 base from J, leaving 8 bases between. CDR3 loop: CASSQETAGTDTQYF. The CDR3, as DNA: TGTGCCAGCAGCCAAGAAACAGCGGGCACAGATACGCAGTATTTT.

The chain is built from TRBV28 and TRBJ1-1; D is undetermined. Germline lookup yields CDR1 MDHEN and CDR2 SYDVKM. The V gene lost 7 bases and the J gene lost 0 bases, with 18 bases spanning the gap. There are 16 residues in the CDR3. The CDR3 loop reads CASTPIVEGMNTEAFF. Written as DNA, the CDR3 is TGTGCCAGCACCCCTATCGTGGAGGGAATGAACACTGAAGCTTTCTTT.

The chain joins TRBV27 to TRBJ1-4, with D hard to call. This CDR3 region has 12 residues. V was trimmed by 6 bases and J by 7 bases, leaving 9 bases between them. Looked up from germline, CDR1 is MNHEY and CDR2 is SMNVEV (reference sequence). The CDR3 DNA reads TGTGCCAGCAGGGAGAAGGGTGAAAAACTGTTTTTT. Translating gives CASREKGEKLFF.

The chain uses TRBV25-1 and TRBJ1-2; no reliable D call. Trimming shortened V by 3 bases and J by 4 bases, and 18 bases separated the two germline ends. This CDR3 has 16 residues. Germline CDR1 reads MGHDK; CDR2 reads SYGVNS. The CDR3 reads CASSEAGSKELYGYTF. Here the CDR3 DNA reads TGTGCCAGCAGTGAGGCAGGCTCGAAAGAACTCTATGGCTACACCTTC.